This T cell receptor (beta chain) was captured by sequencing in a study of cytomegalovirus exposure and HLA in healthy donors. PCR used 60 Vbeta primers and 13 Jbeta primers. Libraries were prepared by immunoSEQ multiplex PCR; TCRdb keeps only in-frame clonotypes and omits some of them. The sample lists about 83,000 clones, roughly 79% occurring once. Of note for this clone: The same CDR3 arises from other DNA sequences in this sample as well.

This TCR derives from a young woman in good health and CMV-seronegative. The specimen sequenced was PBMCs.

In DNA, the CDR3 is TGCGCCAGCAGCTTGGGTTTAGCGGGATTTCAAGAGACCCAGTACTTC. Its protein is CASSLGLAGFQETQYF. The genes are TRBV5-1 and TRBJ2-5; 8 nucleotides line up with TRBD2. This CDR3 region has 16 residues. V was pared by 0 bases and J by 2 bases, with 6 bases of the junction left unmatched. Germline CDR1 reads SGHRS; CDR2 reads YFSETQ.